This entry lists 9 T cell receptor beta chains sequenced from one sample in a study of blood T cell repertoires in COVID-19. TCRdb's table, derived via immunoSEQ multiplex PCR, lists solely in-frame clones and lacks some. The sample lists 110,000 or so clones, 75% to 90% seen once, with 7.7% in the top ten. The sequencing sample was made of peripheral blood. The receptors were sampled from a human donor in a cohort sampled during active COVID-19.

The chain combines TRBV28 with TRBJ1-6, with TRBD1 as a possible D gene (5 bases). This CDR3 region has 15 residues. The germline CDR1 and CDR2 sequences are MDHEN and SYDVKM. V was shortened by 6 bases and J by 9 bases, with 18 bases between the two germline ends. The CDR3 loop is CASSVAGPRSSPLHF. CDR3 nucleotide sequence: TGTGCCAGCAGCGTAGCGGGGCCTAGGAGTTCACCCCTCCACTTT.

The chain joins TRBV30 to TRBJ2-5; 10 nucleotides line up with TRBD2. Germline CDR1 reads GTSNPN; CDR2 reads SVGIG (reference sequence). Trimming removed 2 bases from V and 5 bases from J; junction bases left unmatched: 8. This CDR3 comprises 15 residues. The CDR3 DNA sequence: TGTGCCTGGAGTCCTTTAGCGGGGGGCGTGGAGACCCAGTACTTC. It is translated as CAWSPLAGGVETQYF. Using reference TRBV30 and TRBJ2-5 for the parts outside the CDR3, the full variable domain is SQTIHQWPATLVQPVGSPLSLECTVEGTSNPNLYWYRQAAGRGLQLLFYSVGIGQISSEVPQNLSASRPQDRQFILSSKKLLLSDSGFYLCAWSPLAGGVETQYFGPGTRLLVL.

The V and J genes are TRBV23-1 and TRBJ1-4, with D possibly matching TRBD1 (6 bases). TRBV23-1 is placed among ORFs of uncertain function. This CDR3 has 16 amino acids. Between the trimmed V and J ends, which lost 8 bases and 0 bases, there was a span of 16 bases. CDR3 nucleotide sequence: TGCGCCAGCGGACGTCAGGGGTCCGCAACTAATGAAAAACTGTTTTTT. This codes for CASGRQGSATNEKLFF.

The genes are TRBV11-3 and TRBJ1-1; TRBD1 matches at 8 bases. CDR1 and CDR2 from the germline V gene are SGHNT and YENEEA. The CDR3 sequence is 14 residues long. Germline trimming cut 5 bases from V and 3 bases from J; bases unmatched to any gene: 5. The CDR3: CASSPGGKYTEAFF. CDR3 coding DNA: TGTGCCAGCAGCCCAGGGGGCAAGTACACTGAAGCTTTCTTT.

This sequence joins TRBV11-1 and TRBJ2-5, with D possibly matching TRBD1 (6 bases). V lost 4 bases and J 2 bases, leaving 8 bases between the germline ends. The CDR3 loop spans 13 amino acids. The germline gives CDR1 SGHAT, CDR2 FQDESV (reference sequence). The CDR3 loop is CASSYGQQETQYF. As DNA, the CDR3 is TGTGCCAGCAGCTACGGACAGCAAGAGACCCAGTACTTC. Full variable domain (outside the CDR3, taken from reference TRBV11-1 and TRBJ2-5): EAEVAQSPRYKITEKSQAVAFWCDPISGHATLYWYRQILGQGPELLVQFQDESVVDDSQLPKDRFSAERLKGVDSTLKIQPAELGDSAMYLCASSYGQQETQYFGPGTRLLVL.

The chain uses TRBV4-2 and TRBJ1-2; a possible D gene is TRBD1 (6 bases). The CDR3 loop spans 15 amino acids. Germline V CDR1 and CDR2: LGHNA, YNFKEQ. V was shortened by 1 base and J by 4 bases, with 13 bases between the two germline ends. Written as DNA, the CDR3 is TGTGCCAGCAGCCAAGGAACAGGGAGTAGCTATGGCTACACCTTC. Translating gives CASSQGTGSSYGYTF.

This chain uses TRBV11-3 with TRBJ1-3, with a tentative D call TRBD1 (6 bases). V lost 0 bases and J 4 bases, leaving 19 bases between the germline ends. In germline, CDR1 is SGHNT, CDR2 YENEEA. The CDR3 loop spans 18 amino acids. The CDR3 reads CASSLEWIRGAPGNTIYF. CDR3 DNA: TGTGCCAGCAGCTTAGAATGGATCAGGGGCGCGCCGGGAAACACCATATATTTT.

The rearrangement uses TRBV29-1 and TRBJ2-1; 7 bases agree with TRBD1. The CDR3 sequence is 15 residues long. The junction had 9 bases not matched to a gene; V was cut back by 1 base and J by 6 bases. Germline V CDR1 and CDR2: SQVTM, ANQGSEA. This CDR3 is CSVEVGGQAGNEQFF. The DNA for the CDR3 is TGCAGCGTTGAAGTAGGAGGACAGGCTGGCAATGAGCAGTTCTTC.

The chain combines TRBV6-1 with TRBJ1-2; tentative D call: TRBD1 (6 bases). V was trimmed by 1 base and J by 6 bases, leaving 12 bases between them. This CDR3 is 14 amino acids long. Per germline, CDR1 MNHNS and CDR2 SASEGT. The CDR3 nucleotides read TGTGCCAGCAGTGAAGTCGACAGGAGTCATGGCTACACCTTC. Residues: CASSEVDRSHGYTF.